This T cell receptor (beta chain) was captured in a study of blood T cell repertoires in COVID-19. The CDR3 consists of 13 residues. Germline V lookup: CDR1 MNHNS, CDR2 SASEGT. V was trimmed by 2 bases and J by 7 bases, leaving 11 bases between them. Original data processing: Amplification from reference gene primers served as the basis for estimated nucleated cell counts. Measured with immunoSEQ multiplex PCR; TCRdb has only the in-frame clones, and not every one. The V and J calls and clone size were taken over from that table, and D and trimming were inferred from the DNA. Of about 260,000 clones listed, approximately 86% are singletons.

Sequenced: peripheral blood. V gene TRBV6-1 combines with J gene TRBJ1-1, with D maybe TRBD1 (5 bases). The clonotype comes from a man aged 40-55 years with active or convalescent COVID-19. CDR3 amino acids: CASSESYRYEAFF. The CDR3 DNA follows: TGTGCCAGCAGTGAATCTTACAGGTATGAAGCTTTCTTT.